The 25 T cell receptor beta chains listed next were all sequenced from one sample in a study of blood T cell repertoires in COVID-19. Repertoires were generated with immunoSEQ multiplex PCR, while TCRdb's copy carries only in-frame clones and drops some. There are around 250,000 clones in the sample; around 82% occur only once, and 5% to 6% lies in the top ten. What was sequenced was peripheral blood. The receptors shown here come from a man of 80 years or more with acute or convalescent COVID-19.

This clone showed up just once. The chain recombines TRBV28 with TRBJ2-1; 7 bases are shared with TRBD1. The trim removed 2 bases at V and 5 bases at J, leaving 0 bases unmatched. This CDR3 contains 13 residues. The V gene's germline CDR1 is MDHEN and CDR2 SYDVKM. CDR3 nucleotide sequence: TGTGCCAGCAGTTTAACAGGGGACAATGAGCAGTTCTTC. Amino acid sequence: CASSLTGDNEQFF.

This sequence joins TRBV10-1 and TRBJ2-7; 10 bases agree with TRBD2. The germline V gene encodes CDR1 WNHNN and CDR2 SYGVQD (reference sequence). This CDR3 is 14 amino acids long. Trimming took 5 bases from V and 7 from J; bases not matched to a gene: 8. This chain's CDR3 is CASSTLAGVGEQYF. The CDR3 coding sequence is TGCGCCAGCAGTACTCTAGCGGGAGTAGGTGAGCAGTACTTC.

This rearrangement joins TRBV30 to TRBJ2-7; 7 positions agree with TRBD2. The CDR3 length is 12 residues. The germline V gene encodes CDR1 GTSNPN and CDR2 SVGIG (reference sequence). V lost 4 bases and J lost 3; bases outside the gene matches: 3. The CDR3 here is CAWTGEGYEQYF. The DNA for the CDR3 is TGTGCCTGGACGGGGGAGGGCTACGAGCAGTACTTC.

The rearrangement links TRBV7-6 to TRBJ1-1, with D unresolved. The CDR3 has 17 amino acids. V was trimmed by 2 bases and J by 1 base, leaving 17 bases between them. Per germline, CDR1 SGHVS and CDR2 FNYEAQ. As DNA, the CDR3 is TGTGCCAGCAGCTTACGTACCGGGAGCCTAGGGAACACTGAAGCTTTCTTT. It is translated as CASSLRTGSLGNTEAFF.

CDR3 bases: TGTGCCAGCTCACCTCTCTCCCCCGGGCAGGGGTACACCGGGGAGCTGTTTTTT. It yields the protein CASSPLSPGQGYTGELFF. The V and J genes are TRBV18 and TRBJ2-2; D is perhaps TRBD1 (6 bases). The V gene lost 3 bases and the J gene lost 3 bases, with 20 bases spanning the gap. The CDR3 is 18 residues long. Germline CDR1 is KGHSH and CDR2 is LQKENI.

The chain joins TRBV21-1 to TRBJ2-3; the table assigns TRBD2, which was not confirmed against the DNA. TRBV21-1 is flagged as a pseudogene. This CDR3 is 17 amino acids long. This chain's CDR3 is CASSKGVCGNGVGTQYF. The CDR3 nucleotides read TGTGCCAGCAGCAAAGGGGTTTGCGGGAATGGGGTGGGTACGCAGTATTTT.

There are a few counts of this clone. The chain is built from TRBV19 and TRBJ2-2; D remains unclear. CDR1 is LNHDA, CDR2 SQIVND, per germline (reference sequence). CDR3 length equals 13 residues. V shed 3 bases and J shed 7 bases, with 9 bases lying between them. CDR3 DNA: TGTGCCAGTAGTATTTCGTTCGGCGGGGAGCTGTTTTTT. Protein: CASSISFGGELFF.

The rearrangement uses TRBV11-2 and TRBJ2-1, with 7 bases matching TRBD2. The germline V gene has CDR1 SGHAT and CDR2 FQNNGV. The CDR3 contains 15 residues. With 2 bases clipped from V and 6 bases from J, the junction kept 7 bases outside the gene matches. CDR3 coding DNA: TGTGCCAGCAGCTTATCTTCGGGAGGAGTCAATGAGCAGTTCTTC. It specifies CASSLSSGGVNEQFF.

The chain has TRBV5-6 and TRBJ2-1; 11 bases map to TRBD2. The CDR3 sequence is 16 residues long. With V trimmed by 0 bases and J by 3 bases, 2 bases remained unmatched. From germline, CDR1 is SGHDT and CDR2 YYEEEE. The CDR3, as DNA: TGTGCCAGCAGCTTGGTCGGACTAGCGGGCTACAATGAGCAGTTCTTC. The encoded protein is CASSLVGLAGYNEQFF. Full variable domain (outside the CDR3, taken from reference TRBV5-6 and TRBJ2-1): DAGVTQSPTHLIKTRGQQVTLRCSPKSGHDTVSWYQQALGQGPQFIFQYYEEEERQRGNFPDRFSGHQFPNYSSELNVNALLLGDSALYLCASSLVGLAGYNEQFFGPGTRLTVL.

The V call is TRBV29-1, the J call TRBJ1-2, with 11 bases fitting TRBD1. There are 15 residues in the CDR3. Per germline, CDR1 SQVTM and CDR2 ANQGSEA. V was clipped by 5 bases and J by 3 bases; unmatched bases: 8. CDR3 nucleotide sequence: TGCAGCGTTTCCTTCCGGGACAGGGGGGACTATGGCTACACCTTC. It yields the protein CSVSFRDRGDYGYTF.

The sample holds one count of this clone. V usage is TRBV6-1 and J usage is TRBJ2-7, with TRBD1 matching over 12 bases. With 3 bases clipped from V and 3 bases from J, the junction kept 3 bases outside the gene matches. CDR3 length equals 15 residues. Germline CDR1 and CDR2: MNHNS and SASEGT. In DNA form, the CDR3 reads TGTGCCAGCAGTGAGGGACAGGGGGCTTACTACGAGCAGTACTTC. This gives the protein CASSEGQGAYYEQYF.

The gene calls are TRBV7-9 and TRBJ2-7; 13 nucleotides align to TRBD2. The ends lost 7 bases at V and 7 bases at J; junction bases unmatched: 13. The CDR3 runs to 16 residues. Germline values: CDR1 SEHNR, CDR2 FQNEAQ (reference sequence). The CDR3 nucleotides are TGTGCCAGCACCGGACTAGCGGGAGCCCATTTGGGGGAGCAGTACTTC. Translating it yields CASTGLAGAHLGEQYF. The full variable domain, completed using reference TRBV7-9 and TRBJ2-7, is DTGVSQNPRHKITKRGQNVTFRCDPISEHNRLYWYRQTLGQGPEFLTYFQNEAQLEKSRLLSDRFSAERPKGSFSTLEIQRTEQGDSAMYLCASTGLAGAHLGEQYFGPGTRLTVT.

The J gene is TRBJ2-1, the V gene TRBV2; D is uncertain. CDR3 size: 13 residues. The V end was cut by 4 bases, the J end by 5 bases, with 9 bases between. Germline V gene sequence: CDR1 SNHLY, CDR2 FYNNEI. This CDR3 reads CASSALSNNEQFF. The DNA of the CDR3 is TGTGCCAGCAGTGCCCTATCCAACAATGAGCAGTTCTTC.

The chain recombines TRBV4-1 with TRBJ1-4, with 7 bases aligning to TRBD1. CDR3 size: 16 residues. CDR1 is MGHRA, CDR2 YSYEKL, per germline. J gave up 3 bases and V 3 bases, and 7 bases lay outside the gene matches. CDR3 in DNA: TGCGCCAGCAGCCAGGACCCGGGACAGCCTAATGAAAAACTGTTTTTT. It is translated as CASSQDPGQPNEKLFF.

This clone was detected once. The gene calls are TRBV7-9 and TRBJ2-7; TRBD1 matches 7 bases. CDR1 SEHNR and CDR2 FQNEAQ come from the germline V gene (reference sequence). CDR3 length equals 13 residues. V dropped 3 bases and J dropped 4; count of bases not matched to a gene: 3. Here the CDR3 reads CASSFGQVYEQYF. CDR3 nucleotide sequence: TGTGCCAGCAGCTTCGGACAGGTATACGAGCAGTACTTC. The complete variable domain, with remaining parts taken from reference TRBV7-9 and TRBJ2-7, reads DTGVSQNPRHKITKRGQNVTFRCDPISEHNRLYWYRQTLGQGPEFLTYFQNEAQLEKSRLLSDRFSAERPKGSFSTLEIQRTEQGDSAMYLCASSFGQVYEQYFGPGTRLTVT.

This clone was picked up one time. The V call is TRBV19, the J call TRBJ1-2; the D is unclear. This CDR3 spans 14 amino acids. Germline loops: CDR1 LNHDA, CDR2 SQIVND (reference sequence). Trimming took 3 bases from V and 0 from J, leaving 8 bases between them. In nucleotides, the CDR3 is TGTGCCAGTAGTATTACTTCGGCTAACTATGGCTACACCTTC. It encodes CASSITSANYGYTF.

This clone was seen only once. The chain links TRBV5-5 to TRBJ1-2, with 10 bases identical to TRBD1. The CDR3 is 16 residues long. J was trimmed by 2 bases and V by 0 bases; bases with no gene match: 4. Germline CDR1 and CDR2: SGHKS and YYEKEE (reference sequence). The chain's CDR3 is CASSLGQGAINYGYTF. In DNA, the CDR3 is TGTGCCAGCAGCTTGGGACAGGGGGCGATAAACTATGGCTACACCTTC. Filled out from reference TRBV5-5 and TRBJ1-2, the complete variable domain reads DAGVTQSPTHLIKTRGQQVTLRCSPISGHKSVSWYQQVLGQGPQFIFQYYEKEERGRGNFPDRFSARQFPNYSSELNVNALLLGDSALYLCASSLGQGAINYGYTFGSGTRLTVV.

The CDR3 is CASSLQRGDEQFF. CDR3 coding DNA: TGTGCCAGCAGCTTACAACGGGGGGATGAGCAGTTCTTC. This chain joins TRBV7-2 and TRBJ2-1; the match to TRBD2 covers 7 bases. The CDR3 runs to 13 residues. CDR1 SGHTA and CDR2 FQGNSA come from the germline V gene. J lost 8 bases, V lost 2 bases, and 3 bases had no gene match. Full variable domain (rest looked up from reference TRBV7-2 and TRBJ2-1): GAGVSQSPSNKVTEKGKDVELRCDPISGHTALYWYRQSLGQGLEFLIYFQGNSAPDKSGLPSDRFSAERTGGSVSTLTIQRTQQEDSAVYLCASSLQRGDEQFFGPGTRLTVL.

This sequence joins TRBV18 and TRBJ1-2, with D hard to call. CDR1 KGHSH and CDR2 LQKENI come from the germline V gene. CDR3 length equals 14 residues. The V end was cut by 3 bases, the J end by 2 bases, with 10 bases between. The CDR3: CASSPIDGNYGYTF. CDR3 in DNA: TGTGCCAGCTCACCTATTGACGGGAACTATGGCTACACCTTC.

On this clone itself: Other DNA sequences within the sample encode an identical CDR3. This rearrangement joins TRBV12-5 to TRBJ2-5; TRBD2 is a possible D gene (5 bases). Between the trimmed V and J ends, which lost 5 bases and 4 bases, there was a span of 11 bases. This CDR3 spans 13 amino acids. In germline, CDR1 is LGHNT, CDR2 FRNRAP. CDR3 region: CASGRRRGETQYF. CDR3 nucleotide sequence: TGTGCTAGTGGTAGGCGCCGGGGAGAGACCCAGTACTTC.

This clone was counted between two and nine times. V gene TRBV10-1 combines with J gene TRBJ1-6, with 8 bases matching TRBD1. The CDR3 runs 14 residues. The J segment lost 4 bases and the V segment lost 7 bases, leaving 3 bases of the junction unmatched. The germline V gene encodes CDR1 WNHNN and CDR2 SYGVQD (reference sequence). The CDR3 loop is CASIRQGYNSPLHF. The CDR3 DNA reads TGCGCCAGCATTAGACAGGGGTATAATTCACCCCTCCACTTT.

The V call is TRBV14, the J call TRBJ2-6, with TRBD1 matching over 9 bases. V gave up 4 bases and J gave up 1 base; unmatched junction bases: 14. Per germline, CDR1 SGHDN and CDR2 FVKESK. This CDR3 is built from 20 residues. CDR3 sequence reads: CASSPHLWTGEVSGANVLTF. In DNA, the CDR3 is TGTGCCAGCAGCCCCCATCTGTGGACAGGGGAAGTTTCTGGGGCCAACGTCCTGACTTTC.

The rearrangement joins TRBV19 to TRBJ2-7, with 9 positions matching TRBD1. CDR1 is LNHDA and CDR2 is SQIVND in the germline V gene (reference sequence). The CDR3 consists of 14 residues. The junction had 7 bases not matched to a gene; V was cut back by 7 bases and J by 3 bases. The CDR3 nucleotides are TGTGCCAGTAAATCCGGACAGGGGATCTACGAGCAGTACTTC. Its translation is CASKSGQGIYEQYF.

V gene TRBV2 combines with J gene TRBJ2-1, with D maybe TRBD2 (6 bases). Germline V gene data show CDR1 as SNHLY and CDR2 as FYNNEI. The CDR3 is 15 residues long. Trimming took 8 bases from V and 7 from J, leaving 21 bases between them. CDR3 bases: TGTGCCAGCTACGTGAGGACTACCCTGAAGAATGAGCAGTTCTTC. It yields the protein CASYVRTTLKNEQFF.

In DNA, the CDR3 is TGTGCCAGCAGTTTAGCGGGAGGATACAATGAGCAGTTCTTC. It translates to CASSLAGGYNEQFF. V gene TRBV28 combines with J gene TRBJ2-1; TRBD2 aligns across 8 bases. This CDR3 is 14 amino acids long. The ends lost 2 bases at V and 4 bases at J; junction bases unmatched: 1. Germline CDR1 and CDR2: MDHEN and SYDVKM.